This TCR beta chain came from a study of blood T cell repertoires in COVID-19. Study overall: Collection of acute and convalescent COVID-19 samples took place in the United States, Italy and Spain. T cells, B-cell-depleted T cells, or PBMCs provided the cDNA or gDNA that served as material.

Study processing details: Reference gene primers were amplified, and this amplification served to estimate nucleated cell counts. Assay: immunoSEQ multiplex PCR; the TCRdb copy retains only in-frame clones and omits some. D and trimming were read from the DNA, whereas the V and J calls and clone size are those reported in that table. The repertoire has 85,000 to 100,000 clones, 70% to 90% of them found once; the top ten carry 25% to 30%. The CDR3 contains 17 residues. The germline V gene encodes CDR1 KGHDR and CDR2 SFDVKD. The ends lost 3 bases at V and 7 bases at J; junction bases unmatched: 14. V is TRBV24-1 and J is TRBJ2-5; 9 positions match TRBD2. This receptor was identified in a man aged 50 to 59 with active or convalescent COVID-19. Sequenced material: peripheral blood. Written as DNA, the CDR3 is TGTGCCACCAGTGATGGGGGGGTAGCGGGGGCACACGGGACCCAGTACTTC. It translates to CATSDGGVAGAHGTQYF.